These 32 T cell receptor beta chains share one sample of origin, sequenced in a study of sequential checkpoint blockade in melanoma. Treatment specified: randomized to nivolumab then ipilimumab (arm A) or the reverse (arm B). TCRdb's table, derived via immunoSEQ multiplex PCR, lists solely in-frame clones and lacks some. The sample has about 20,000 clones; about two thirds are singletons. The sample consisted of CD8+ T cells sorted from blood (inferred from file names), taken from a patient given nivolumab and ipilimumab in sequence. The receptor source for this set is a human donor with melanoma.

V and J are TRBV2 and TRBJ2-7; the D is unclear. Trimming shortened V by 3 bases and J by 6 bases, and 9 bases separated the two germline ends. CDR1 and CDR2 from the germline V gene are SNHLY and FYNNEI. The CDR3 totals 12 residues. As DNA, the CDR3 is TGTGCCAGCAGTGATTTCCGGGTCGAGCAGTACTTC. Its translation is CASSDFRVEQYF.

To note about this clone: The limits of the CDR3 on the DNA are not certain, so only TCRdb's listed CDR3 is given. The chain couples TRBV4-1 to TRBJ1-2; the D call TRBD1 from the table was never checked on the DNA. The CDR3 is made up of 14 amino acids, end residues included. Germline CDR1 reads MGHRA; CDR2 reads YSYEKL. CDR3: CASSQDDQYFGYTF.

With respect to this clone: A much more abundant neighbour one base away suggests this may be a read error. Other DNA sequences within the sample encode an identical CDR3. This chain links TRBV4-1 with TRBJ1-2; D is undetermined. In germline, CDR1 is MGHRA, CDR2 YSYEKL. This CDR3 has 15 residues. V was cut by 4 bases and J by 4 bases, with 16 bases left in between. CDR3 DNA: TGCGCCAGCAGCCCCCTCAACACGGGAGTCTATGGCTACACCTTC. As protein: CASSPLNTGVYGYTF.

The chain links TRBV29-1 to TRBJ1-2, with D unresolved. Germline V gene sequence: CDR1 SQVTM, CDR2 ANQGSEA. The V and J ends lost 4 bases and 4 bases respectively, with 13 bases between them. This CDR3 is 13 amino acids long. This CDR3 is CSVASGFSYGYTF. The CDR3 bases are TGCAGCGTTGCTTCGGGGTTTAGCTATGGCTACACCTTC.

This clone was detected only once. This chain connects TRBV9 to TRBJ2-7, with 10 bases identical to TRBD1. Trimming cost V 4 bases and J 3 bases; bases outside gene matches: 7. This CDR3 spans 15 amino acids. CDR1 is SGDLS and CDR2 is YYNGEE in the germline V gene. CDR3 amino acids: CASSPTTGGGYEQYF. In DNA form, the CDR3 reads TGTGCCAGCAGCCCGACGACAGGGGGCGGCTACGAGCAGTACTTC.

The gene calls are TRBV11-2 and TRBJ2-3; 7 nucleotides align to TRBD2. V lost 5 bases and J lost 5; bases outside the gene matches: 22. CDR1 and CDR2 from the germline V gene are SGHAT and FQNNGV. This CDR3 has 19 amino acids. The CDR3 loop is CASSQDLGLAVRGGDTQYF. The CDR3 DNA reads TGTGCCAGCAGCCAAGATCTGGGGCTAGCGGTCCGGGGAGGAGATACGCAGTATTTT.

The CDR3, as DNA: TGTGCCTGGAGCAGGGGTTGGACTGAAGCTTTCTTT. Its translation is CAWSRGWTEAFF. The gene calls are TRBV30 and TRBJ1-1, with a possible D match to TRBD1 (6 bases). The CDR3 length is 12 residues. The germline V gene encodes CDR1 GTSNPN and CDR2 SVGIG (reference sequence). Trimming stripped 3 bases from V and 5 bases from J, with 10 bases between.

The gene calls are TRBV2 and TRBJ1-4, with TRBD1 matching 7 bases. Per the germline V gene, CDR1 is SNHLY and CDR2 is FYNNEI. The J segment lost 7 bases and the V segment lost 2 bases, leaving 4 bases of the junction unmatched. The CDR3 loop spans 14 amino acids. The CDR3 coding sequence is TGTGCCAGCAGTGAATTTACAGGGGTTGAAAAACTGTTTTTT. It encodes CASSEFTGVEKLFF.

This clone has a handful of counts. As DNA, the CDR3 is TGTGCCAGCAGCTTAGGGGCGGGCTACACCTTC. Encoded protein: CASSLGAGYTF. The chain combines TRBV7-9 with TRBJ1-2, with D unresolved. The ends were cut back, 1 base at V and 8 bases at J, with 5 bases in the middle. Germline CDR1 and CDR2: SEHNR and FQNEAQ (reference sequence). The CDR3 covers 11 residues.

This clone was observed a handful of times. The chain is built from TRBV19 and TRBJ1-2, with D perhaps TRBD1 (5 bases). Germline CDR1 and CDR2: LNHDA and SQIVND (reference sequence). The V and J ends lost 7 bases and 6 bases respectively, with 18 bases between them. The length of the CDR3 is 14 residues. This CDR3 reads CASNQSPARDGYTF. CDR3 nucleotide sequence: TGTGCCAGTAACCAATCACCTGCCAGGGATGGCTACACCTTC.

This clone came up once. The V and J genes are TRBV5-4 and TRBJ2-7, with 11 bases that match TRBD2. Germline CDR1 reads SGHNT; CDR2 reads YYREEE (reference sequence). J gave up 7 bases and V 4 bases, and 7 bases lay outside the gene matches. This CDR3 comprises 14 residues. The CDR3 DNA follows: TGTGCCAGCAGCGCACTAGCGGGGGCGCGGGAGCAGTACTTC. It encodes CASSALAGAREQYF.

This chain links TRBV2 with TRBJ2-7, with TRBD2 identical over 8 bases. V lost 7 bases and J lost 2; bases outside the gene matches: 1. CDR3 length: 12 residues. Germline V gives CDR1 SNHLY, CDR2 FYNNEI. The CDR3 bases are TGTGCCAGCAAACTAGCGGCCTACGAGCAGTACTTC. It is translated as CASKLAAYEQYF.

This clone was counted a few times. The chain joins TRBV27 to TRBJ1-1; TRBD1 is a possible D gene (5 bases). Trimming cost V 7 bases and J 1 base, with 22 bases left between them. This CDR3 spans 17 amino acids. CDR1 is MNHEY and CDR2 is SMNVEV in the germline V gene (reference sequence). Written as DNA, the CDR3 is TGTGCCAGCATCCTATCCTGGGGCCCGACCGGGAACACTGAAGCTTTCTTT. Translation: CASILSWGPTGNTEAFF.

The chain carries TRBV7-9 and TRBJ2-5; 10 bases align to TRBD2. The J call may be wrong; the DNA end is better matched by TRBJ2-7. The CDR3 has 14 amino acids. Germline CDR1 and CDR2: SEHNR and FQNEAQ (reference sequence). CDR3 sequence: CASSAGLASYEQYF. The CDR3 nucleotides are TGTGCCAGCAGCGCGGGACTAGCGAGCTACGAGCAGTACTTC.

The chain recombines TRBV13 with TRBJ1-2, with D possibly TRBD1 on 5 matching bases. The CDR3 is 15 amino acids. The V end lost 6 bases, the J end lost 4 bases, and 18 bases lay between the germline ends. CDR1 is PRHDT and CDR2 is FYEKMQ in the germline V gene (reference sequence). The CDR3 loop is CASRATKGRAYGYTF. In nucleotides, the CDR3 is TGTGCCAGCAGAGCGACTAAGGGGAGGGCCTATGGCTACACCTTC.

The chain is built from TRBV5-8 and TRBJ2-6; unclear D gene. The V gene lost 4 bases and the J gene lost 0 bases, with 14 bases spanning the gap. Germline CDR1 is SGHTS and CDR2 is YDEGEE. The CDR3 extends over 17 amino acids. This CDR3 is CASSQHDNSSGANVLTF. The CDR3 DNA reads TGTGCCAGCAGCCAGCATGATAACAGCTCTGGGGCCAACGTCCTGACTTTC.

The CDR3 region is CASSFGSPNEEQYF. The CDR3 DNA is TGTGCCAGCAGCTTCGGGTCCCCCAACGAAGAGCAGTACTTC. The chain has TRBV5-6 and TRBJ2-7; D remains unclear. The length of the CDR3 is 14 residues. The V gene's germline CDR1 is SGHDT and CDR2 YYEEEE. Trimming removed 2 bases at V and 7 bases at J, with 16 bases between.

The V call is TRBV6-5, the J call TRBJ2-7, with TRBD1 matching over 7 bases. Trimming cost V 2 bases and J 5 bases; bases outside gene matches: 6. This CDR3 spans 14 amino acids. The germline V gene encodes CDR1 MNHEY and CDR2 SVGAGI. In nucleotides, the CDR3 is TGTGCCAGCAGTTACGTGAGAGGGGGCGACGAGCAGTACTTC. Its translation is CASSYVRGGDEQYF.

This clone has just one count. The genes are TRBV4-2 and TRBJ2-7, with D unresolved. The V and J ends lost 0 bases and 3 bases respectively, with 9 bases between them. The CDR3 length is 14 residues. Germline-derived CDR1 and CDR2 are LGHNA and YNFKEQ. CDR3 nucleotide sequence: TGTGCCAGCAGCCAAGATTGGCAGTACTACGAGCAGTACTTC. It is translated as CASSQDWQYYEQYF.

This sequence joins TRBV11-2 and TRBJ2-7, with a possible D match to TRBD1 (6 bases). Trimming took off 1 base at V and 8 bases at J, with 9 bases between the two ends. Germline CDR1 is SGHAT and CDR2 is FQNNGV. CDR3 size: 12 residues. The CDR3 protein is CASSLGQVQQYF. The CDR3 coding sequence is TGTGCCAGCAGCTTAGGACAGGTCCAGCAGTACTTC.

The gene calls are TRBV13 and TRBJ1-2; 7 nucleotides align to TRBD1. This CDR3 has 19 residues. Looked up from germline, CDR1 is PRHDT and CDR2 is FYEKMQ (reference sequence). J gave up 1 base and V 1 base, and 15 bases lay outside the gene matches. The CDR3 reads CASSLAGGEMAGSNYGYTF. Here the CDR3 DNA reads TGTGCCAGCAGCTTAGCAGGGGGTGAAATGGCGGGAAGTAACTATGGCTACACCTTC.

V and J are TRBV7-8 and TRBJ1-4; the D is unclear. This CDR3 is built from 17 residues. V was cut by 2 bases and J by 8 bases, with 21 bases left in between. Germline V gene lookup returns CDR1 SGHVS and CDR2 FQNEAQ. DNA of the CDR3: TGTGCCAGCAGCTTAAGGGTCGGCGGGTTGGGTGACGAAAAACTGTTTTTT. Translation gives CASSLRVGGLGDEKLFF.

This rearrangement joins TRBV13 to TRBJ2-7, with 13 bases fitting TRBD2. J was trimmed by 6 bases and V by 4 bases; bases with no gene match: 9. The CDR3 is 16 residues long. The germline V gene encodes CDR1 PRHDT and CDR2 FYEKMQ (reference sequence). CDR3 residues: CASSSYGTSGEGEQYF. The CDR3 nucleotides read TGTGCCAGCAGCTCGTACGGGACTAGCGGGGAGGGCGAGCAGTACTTC.

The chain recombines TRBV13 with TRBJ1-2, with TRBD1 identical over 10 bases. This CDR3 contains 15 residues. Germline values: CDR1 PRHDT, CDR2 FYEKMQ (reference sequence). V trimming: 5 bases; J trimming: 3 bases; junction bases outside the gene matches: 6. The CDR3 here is CASSLRTGGDYGYTF. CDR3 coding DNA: TGTGCCAGCAGCCTTAGGACAGGGGGGGACTATGGCTACACCTTC.

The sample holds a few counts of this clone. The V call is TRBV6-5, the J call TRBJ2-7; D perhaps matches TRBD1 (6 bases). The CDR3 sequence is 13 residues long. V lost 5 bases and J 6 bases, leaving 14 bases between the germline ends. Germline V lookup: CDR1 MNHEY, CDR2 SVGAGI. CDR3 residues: CASSTLGAPEQYF. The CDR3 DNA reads TGTGCCAGCAGTACCCTGGGGGCACCCGAGCAGTACTTC.

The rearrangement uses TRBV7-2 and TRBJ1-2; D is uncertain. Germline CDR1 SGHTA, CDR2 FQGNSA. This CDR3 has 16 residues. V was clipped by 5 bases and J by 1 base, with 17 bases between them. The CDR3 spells CASSPQWREGNYGYTF. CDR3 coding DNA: TGTGCCAGCAGCCCACAATGGAGGGAGGGTAACTATGGCTACACCTTC.

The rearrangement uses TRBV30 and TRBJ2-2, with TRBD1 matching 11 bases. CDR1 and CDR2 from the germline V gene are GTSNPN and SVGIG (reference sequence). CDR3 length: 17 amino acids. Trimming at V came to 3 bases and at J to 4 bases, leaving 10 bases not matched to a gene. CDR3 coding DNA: TGTGCCTGGAGCGCCCCGGGACAGGGGGTGCTCACCGGGGAGCTGTTTTTT. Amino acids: CAWSAPGQGVLTGELFF.

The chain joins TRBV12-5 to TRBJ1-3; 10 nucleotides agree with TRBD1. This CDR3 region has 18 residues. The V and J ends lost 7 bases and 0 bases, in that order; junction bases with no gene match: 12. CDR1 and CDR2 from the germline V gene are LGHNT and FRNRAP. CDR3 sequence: CASAAGTGALSSGNTIYF. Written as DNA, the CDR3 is TGTGCTAGTGCCGCCGGGACAGGGGCCTTGAGCTCTGGAAACACCATATATTTT. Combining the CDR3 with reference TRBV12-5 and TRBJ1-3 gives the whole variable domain DARVTQTPRHKVTEMGQEVTMRCQPILGHNTVFWYRQTMMQGLELLAYFRNRAPLDDSGMPKDRFSAEMPDATLATLKIQPSEPRDSAVYFCASAAGTGALSSGNTIYFGEGSWLTVV.

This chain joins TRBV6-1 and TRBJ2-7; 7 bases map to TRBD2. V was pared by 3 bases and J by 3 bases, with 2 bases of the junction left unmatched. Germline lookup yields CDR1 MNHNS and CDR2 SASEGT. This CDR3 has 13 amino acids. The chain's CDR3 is CASSEGGNYEQYF. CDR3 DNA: TGTGCCAGCAGTGAGGGGGGGAACTACGAGCAGTACTTC.

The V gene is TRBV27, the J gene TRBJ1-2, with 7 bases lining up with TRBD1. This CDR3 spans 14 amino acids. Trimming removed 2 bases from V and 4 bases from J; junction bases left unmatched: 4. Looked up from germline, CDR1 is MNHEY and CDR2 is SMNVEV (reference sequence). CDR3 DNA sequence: TGTGCCAGCAGTTTACAACGACAGGGCTATGGCTACACCTTC. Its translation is CASSLQRQGYGYTF.

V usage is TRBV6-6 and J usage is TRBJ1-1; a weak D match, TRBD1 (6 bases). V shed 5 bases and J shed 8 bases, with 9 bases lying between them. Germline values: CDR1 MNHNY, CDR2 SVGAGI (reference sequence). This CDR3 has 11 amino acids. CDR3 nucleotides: TGTGCCAGCAGTCAAGGGGGAGAAGCTTTCTTT. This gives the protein CASSQGGEAFF.

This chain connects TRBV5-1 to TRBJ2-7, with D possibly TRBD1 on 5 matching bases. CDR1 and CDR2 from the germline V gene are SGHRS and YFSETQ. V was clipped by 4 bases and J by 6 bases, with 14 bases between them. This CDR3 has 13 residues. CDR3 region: CASSKTDTREQYF. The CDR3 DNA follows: TGCGCCAGCAGCAAGACAGACACCCGCGAGCAGTACTTC.